One sample yielded the 21 T cell receptor beta chains listed below, sequenced in a study of T cell repertoires in cytomegalovirus infection. Using its own MiXCR run on the reads, TCRdb lists one record per CDR3 protein. This sample has 300,000 to 400,000 distinct CDR3 sequences, with over 7.5% found just once. The sequenced sample was PBMCs. The receptors here all came from a human donor in good health (CMV status not recorded). Some clones in this sample may be carry-over from other donors' samples.

This clonotype was seen at least ten times. V usage is TRBV28 and J usage is TRBJ2-1, with a possible D match to TRBD2 (6 bases). The CDR3 spans 14 residues. The V and J ends lost 5 bases and 9 bases respectively, with 17 bases between them. The V gene's germline CDR1 is MDHEN and CDR2 SYDVKM. CDR3: CASSLAGRYGEQFF. The DNA for the CDR3 is TGTGCCAGCAGTCTAGCTGGGAGGTACGGTGAGCAGTTCTTC.

CDR3 sequence reads: CASSPTGFEQYF. CDR3 sequence (DNA): TGTGCCAGCAGCCCGACAGGGTTCGAGCAGTACTTC. The chain couples TRBV7-2 to TRBJ2-7; TRBD1 agrees at 7 bases. V shed 5 bases, J shed 6 bases, and the junction held 4 bases outside the gene matches. Germline V CDR1 and CDR2: SGHTA, FQGNSA. This CDR3 contains 12 residues.

CDR3 bases: TGTGCCAGTAGTGCTCTACACGGGACAGGGGGCGTCACAGATACGCAGTATTTT. Its translation is CASSALHGTGGVTDTQYF. The chain joins TRBV19 to TRBJ2-3; 12 bases map to TRBD1. V trimming: 5 bases; J trimming: 2 bases; junction bases outside the gene matches: 11. The CDR3 is 18 residues long. Germline-derived CDR1 and CDR2 are LNHDA and SQIVND (reference sequence).

This clonotype showed up just a few times. V is TRBV15 and J is TRBJ1-1; D is uncertain. V shed 5 bases and J shed 1 base, with 8 bases lying between them. CDR1 is LNHNV and CDR2 is YYDKDF in the germline V gene (reference sequence). The CDR3 is 13 residues long. The CDR3 DNA reads as TGTGCCACCAGCTCACAGCCGAACACTGAAGCTTTCTTT. Its translation is CATSSQPNTEAFF.

This clonotype has a count of ten or more. The chain uses TRBV10-3 and TRBJ1-1; a weak D match, TRBD1 (6 bases). The CDR3 contains 16 residues. Trimming removed 7 bases from V and 6 bases from J, with 24 bases in between. Germline assignment: CDR1 ENHRY and CDR2 SYGVKD. CDR3 nucleotide sequence: TGTGCCATCACTAGGACAGACAGTGCTGGGAGGGCTGAAGCTTTCTTT. It is translated as CAITRTDSAGRAEAFF.

This clonotype was recorded many times. This chain uses TRBV4-3 with TRBJ2-1, with TRBD1 matching over 10 bases. The J segment lost 8 bases and the V segment lost 0 bases, leaving 10 bases of the junction unmatched. The germline V gene encodes CDR1 LGHNA and CDR2 YSLEER. The length of the CDR3 is 17 residues. The CDR3 sequence is CASSQDGTGAMSDEQFF. The CDR3 bases are TGCGCCAGCAGCCAAGATGGGACAGGGGCTATGTCCGATGAGCAGTTCTTC.

The chain has TRBV20-1 and TRBJ1-2; TRBD1 is a possible D gene (5 bases). In germline, CDR1 is DFQATT, CDR2 SNEGSKA (reference sequence). V lost 6 bases and J 3 bases, leaving 11 bases between the germline ends. This CDR3 region has 12 residues. DNA of the CDR3: TGCAGTGCCCCGGGGCAGTACTATGGCTACACCTTC. Protein product: CSAPGQYYGYTF.

The chain is built from TRBV20-1 and TRBJ2-3, with 9 bases fitting TRBD2. Germline values: CDR1 DFQATT, CDR2 SNEGSKA (reference sequence). Trimming cost V 3 bases and J 4 bases; bases outside gene matches: 8. The CDR3 loop spans 15 amino acids. CDR3 residues: CSASATSGPPDTQYF. Here the CDR3 DNA reads TGCAGTGCTAGCGCGACTAGCGGACCCCCAGATACGCAGTATTTT.

This clonotype was detected only a few times. The genes are TRBV12-3 or TRBV12-4 and TRBJ2-5; D is unresolved. Trimming shortened V by 7 bases and J by 1 base, and 7 bases separated the two germline ends. The CDR3 is made up of 12 amino acids. In DNA, the CDR3 is TGTGCCAGCACCCCGGGCCAAGAGACCCAGTACTTC. Its protein product is CASTPGQETQYF.

This clonotype was detected many times. V gene TRBV11-1 combines with J gene TRBJ1-1; 8 bases fit TRBD1. The V gene's germline CDR1 is SGHAT and CDR2 FQDESV (reference sequence). There are 15 residues in the CDR3. V lost 2 bases to trimming and J lost 1 base; unmatched junction nucleotides: 3. CDR3 DNA sequence: TGTGCCAGCAGCTTACCGACAGGGGAGAACACTGAAGCTTTCTTT. Translation: CASSLPTGENTEAFF.

The chain carries TRBV7-2 and TRBJ1-1; 8 positions agree with TRBD1. The trim removed 5 bases at V and 10 bases at J, leaving 9 bases unmatched. The CDR3 is 13 amino acids. Per the germline V gene, CDR1 is SGHTA and CDR2 is FQGNSA. This CDR3 is CASSPGQGRLAFF. The CDR3 coding sequence is TGTGCCAGCAGCCCCGGACAGGGAAGACTAGCTTTCTTT.

This clonotype showed up just a few times. CDR3 DNA sequence: TGTGCCAGTAGACTTTCGGGGGGGCCCAACACCGGGGAGCTGTTTTTT. As protein: CASRLSGGPNTGELFF. The chain is built from TRBV19 and TRBJ2-2; TRBD2 matches at 8 bases. Germline CDR1 LNHDA, CDR2 SQIVND (reference sequence). Trimming cost V 6 bases and J 2 bases; bases outside gene matches: 8. The CDR3 is made up of 16 amino acids.

This clonotype was found many times. The chain combines TRBV4-2 with TRBJ2-7; 14 bases agree with TRBD2. CDR3 length: 17 residues. Unmatched junction bases numbered 10, after V lost 5 bases and J lost 4 bases. The germline V gene has CDR1 LGHNA and CDR2 YNFKEQ. CDR3 in DNA: TGTGCCAGCAGCATCTTAGGGACTAGCGGGAGTTCGTACGAGCAGTACTTC. Its translation: CASSILGTSGSSYEQYF.

This clonotype turned up a few times. V is TRBV4-2 and J is TRBJ1-6, with 8 bases aligning to TRBD1. V trimming: 1 base; J trimming: 3 bases; junction bases outside the gene matches: 2. Germline CDR1 is LGHNA and CDR2 is YNFKEQ. CDR3 length equals 16 residues. The CDR3: CASSQAGTGYNSPLHF. Here the CDR3 DNA reads TGTGCCAGCAGCCAAGCCGGGACAGGCTATAATTCACCCCTCCACTTT.

This clonotype was detected only a few times. The chain employs TRBV6-8 and TRBJ1-3; D remains unclear. This CDR3 has 15 residues. The V and J ends lost 5 bases and 6 bases respectively, with 17 bases between them. From germline, CDR1 is MNHGY and CDR2 SAAAGT. CDR3 DNA: TGTGCCAGCAGTCCGACGGATAGAGCTTTAAACACCATATATTTT. Protein: CASSPTDRALNTIYF.

Of note for this clonotype: One junction end does not reproduce the germline sequence, and a read error may be involved. The rearrangement joins TRBV7-2 to TRBJ2-6, with TRBD1 matching over 9 bases. The CDR3 runs 18 residues. Germline CDR1 and CDR2: SGHTA and FQGNSA. The CDR3 DNA is TGTGCCAGCAGCTTGGAAGGACAGGGGATATCTGGGGCCGACGTCCTGACTTTC. Amino acid sequence: CASSLEGQGISGADVLTF.

This clonotype was counted ten times or more. The rearrangement joins TRBV7-2 to TRBJ1-6; D is perhaps TRBD1 (5 bases). This CDR3 region has 17 residues. V dropped 6 bases and J dropped 9 bases, with 24 bases sitting between them. Germline V gene data show CDR1 as SGHTA and CDR2 as FQGNSA. CDR3 coding DNA: TGTGCCAGCAGTCCAGAGGCCAGAGGGGTTCGTAGTTCACCCCTCCACTTT. Translated: CASSPEARGVRSSPLHF.

In this sample, this clonotype turned up many times. One junction end does not reproduce the germline sequence, and a read error may be involved. The chain recombines TRBV19 with TRBJ1-2, with D maybe TRBD1 (5 bases). The CDR3 totals 15 residues. Germline CDR1 is LNHDA and CDR2 is SQIVND (reference sequence). For the CDR3, the DNA is TGTGCCAGTAGTCCCTCCCTGGATACCAAGGGGCTCCGTTACTTC. As protein: CASSPSLDTKGLRYF. The full variable domain, rest sourced from reference TRBV19 and TRBJ1-2, is DGGITQSPKYLFRKEGQNVTLSCEQNLNHDAMYWYRQDPGQGLRLIYYSQIVNDFQKGDIAEGYSVSREKKESFPLTVTSAQKNPTAFYLCASSPSLDTKGLRYFGSGTRLTVV.

The chain carries TRBV20-1 and TRBJ1-6; D may be TRBD1 (5 bases). The length of the CDR3 is 14 residues. V lost 3 bases and J 8 bases, leaving 14 bases between the germline ends. From germline, CDR1 is DFQATT and CDR2 SNEGSKA (reference sequence). This CDR3 reads CSASTTGTYSPLHF. The CDR3 DNA follows: TGCAGTGCTAGCACTACCGGGACTTATTCACCCCTCCACTTT.

This clonotype has a count of ten or more. V gene TRBV28 combines with J gene TRBJ2-7; 9 positions agree with TRBD2. This CDR3 comprises 16 residues. V shed 6 bases and J 2 bases; nucleotides not matched to a gene: 11. Germline CDR1 MDHEN, CDR2 SYDVKM. The CDR3 loop is CASSSSEASGTYEQYF. CDR3 sequence (DNA): TGTGCCAGCAGCTCCTCCGAGGCTAGCGGGACCTACGAGCAGTACTTC. Full variable domain (rest looked up from reference TRBV28 and TRBJ2-7): DVKVTQSSRYLVKRTGEKVFLECVQDMDHENMFWYRQDPGLGLRLIYFSYDVKMKEKGDIPEGYSVSREKKERFSLILESASTNQTSMYLCASSSSEASGTYEQYFGPGTRLTVT.

This clonotype showed up many times. This chain links TRBV7-9 with TRBJ1-1; D perhaps matches TRBD1 (6 bases). Trimming left V 1 base short and J 2 bases short, with 20 bases between. The germline V gene encodes CDR1 SEHNR and CDR2 FQNEAQ (reference sequence). This CDR3 has 18 amino acids. CDR3 protein: CASSLGRFRGRFNTEAFF. The DNA of the CDR3 is TGTGCCAGCAGCTTAGGGCGGTTCCGGGGGCGGTTTAACACTGAAGCTTTCTTT.